The TCR beta chain under discussion was sequenced for a study of tumor-infiltrating lymphocytes in localized non-small cell lung cancer. Study-level results: Compared with uninvolved lung, tumors showed higher T cell infiltration by TCRbeta sequencing.

Regarding this clone: Its antigen is undetermined.

The protocol was immunoSEQ multiplex PCR, while the TCRdb copy is restricted to in-frame clones and leaves out a portion. Among some 13,000 clones listed, around 65% were seen once. Per germline, CDR1 MNHNY and CDR2 SVGAGI (reference sequence). With 6 bases clipped from V and 7 bases from J, the junction kept 11 bases outside the gene matches. The CDR3 is made up of 14 amino acids. The V and J genes are TRBV6-6 and TRBJ1-2; TRBD1 matches at 7 bases. The sequencing sample was made of uninvolved lung tissue not adjacent to the tumor. The origin of this receptor is a human donor with non-small cell lung cancer. The CDR3 region is CASSSLRGQGGYTF. In nucleotides, the CDR3 is TGTGCCAGCAGCAGTTTAAGGGGGCAGGGTGGCTACACCTTC.